In its sample, the clone carrying this TCR beta chain was seen a few times. The sample is drawn from a study of cytomegalovirus exposure and HLA in healthy donors. Looking at the study overall: Around 79 million unique TCRs, all from HLA-typed donors, were included in an early release of the data.

Trimming removed 6 bases from V and 3 bases from J, with 14 bases in between. This CDR3 has 15 residues. CDR1 and CDR2 from the germline V gene are SEHNR and FQNEAQ (reference sequence). The primer mix had 60 Vbeta and 13 Jbeta primers. Clones were sequenced by immunoSEQ multiplex PCR, and TCRdb holds only the in-frame ones, with some missing. The sample shows 80,000 to 95,000 clones, around three quarters of them seen only once. Sequenced: PBMCs. The V call is TRBV7-9, the J call TRBJ1-4; the D is unclear. The sequence came from a woman in her 50s in good health and CMV-seropositive. This CDR3 reads CASSFGSAPNEKLFF. Written as DNA, the CDR3 is TGTGCCAGCAGTTTCGGGTCCGCTCCTAATGAAAAACTGTTTTTT.